A selection of T cell receptor beta chains follows, all from one sample in a study of T cells in Graves' hyperthyroidism and ophthalmopathy. TCRdb independently ran MiXCR on the multiplex PCR reads; one entry per CDR3 protein. The profile shows under 400,000 distinct CDR3 sequences, 21% of them singletons. Sequenced: blood. Receptors originate from a woman between 50 and 59 years old with Graves' hyperthyroidism. The CDR3 runs from the conserved cysteine through the conserved F or W. D genes are given only for firm matches. Size is stated for part of the rows, as once, few or many counts, or as a class when the clone is expanded.

j_call v_call d_call clone_size cdr3_nt cdr3_aa
TRBJ2-1 TRBV28 TRBD1 many TGTGCCACCCAAATGGTGACAGGGGCCTACAATGAGCAGTTCTTC CATQMVTGAYNEQFF
TRBJ1-2 TRBV4-1 - few TGCGCCAGCAGCCAAGAGGGTGGATTGGTCCGGGGCTACACCTTC CASSQEGGLVRGYTF
TRBJ2-5 TRBV7-2 TRBD2 many TGTGCCAGCAGCTTAGCGAGACAAGCGGGGGCTAGAGAGACCCAGTACTTC CASSLARQAGARETQYF
TRBJ2-7 TRBV28 TRBD2 many TGTGCCAGCAGTACGAATCTAGCGGGAGTTTACGAGCAGTACTTC CASSTNLAGVYEQYF
TRBJ2-1 TRBV7-9 TRBD1 many TGTGCCAGCAGCTTATACTGGTCGTGGCAACAGGGGGTTTACAATGAGCAGTTCTTC CASSLYWSWQQGVYNEQFF
TRBJ2-3 TRBV9 TRBD2 many TGTGCCAGCAGCGTAGGTATAGCGGGTACAGATACGCAGTATTTT CASSVGIAGTDTQYF
TRBJ2-7 TRBV7-3 - few TGTGCCAGCAGCTTAGGGCACAATTCCTACGAGCAGTACTTC CASSLGHNSYEQYF
TRBJ1-1 TRBV18 - many TGTGCCAGCTCACCACCGGCAGTCACTGAAGCTTTCTTT CASSPPAVTEAFF
TRBJ2-5 TRBV24-1 TRBD2 - TGTGCCACCAGTGACCCCGGACTAGCAGGGGAGACCCAGTACTTC CATSDPGLAGETQYF
TRBJ1-4 TRBV20-1 - - TGCAGTGCTAGAGTCGACCGGGGTCCCACTAATGAAAAACTGTTTTTT CSARVDRGPTNEKLFF
TRBJ2-7 TRBV28 - many TGTGCCAGCAGTCTTGGGACTCCTATTCCCACCCACTTC CASSLGTPIPTHF
TRBJ2-2 TRBV29-1 - - TGCAGCTCCCGCCAGGGCGCGGACACCGGGGAGCTGTTTTTT CSSRQGADTGELFF
TRBJ2-5 TRBV20-1 - many TGCAGTGCTAGAGATCGAGGGGGGGTTCTGGATCAAGAGACCCAGTACTTC CSARDRGGVLDQETQYF
TRBJ2-3 TRBV5-8 TRBD2 many TGTGCCAGCAGCTTCCTTATGCAAGCGGGGCCAGATACGCAGTATTTT CASSFLMQAGPDTQYF
TRBJ2-5 TRBV11-2 TRBD1 many TGTGCCAGCAGCTACAGGGGTTGGGAGACCCAGTACTTC CASSYRGWETQYF
TRBJ1-2 TRBV27 TRBD1 - TGTGCCAGCAGTCCGCCCGACAGGGTAGGAGGCTACACCTTC CASSPPDRVGGYTF
TRBJ2-2 TRBV11-2 - - TGTGCCAGCAGCCCAGAGGTGGGGAACACCGGGGAGCTGTTTTTT CASSPEVGNTGELFF
TRBJ2-2 TRBV12-3/TRBV12-4 - many TGTGCCAGCAGGAACACCGGGACGTACGGCGGGGAGCTGTTTTTT CASRNTGTYGGELFF
TRBJ2-1 TRBV10-1 - - TGCGCCAGCAGTGAGCGCGGACAGAAAAGCTACAATGAGCAGTTCTTC CASSERGQKSYNEQFF
TRBJ2-5 TRBV6-1 - many TGTGCCAGCAGTTCAAACATGGGGGGGACCCAGTACTTC CASSSNMGGTQYF
TRBJ1-3 TRBV30 - many TGTGCCTGGAACCGGCAGGGAGGAAACACCATATATTTT CAWNRQGGNTIYF
TRBJ1-2 TRBV29-1 - few TGCAGCGTTGAAGATCGGGGGAAAGGAAGCTATGGCTACACCTTC CSVEDRGKGSYGYTF
TRBJ2-3 TRBV7-2 TRBD2 - TGTGCCAGCAGCCCAAAGCGCGGACTAGCGGCCTTCACAGATACGCAGTATTTT CASSPKRGLAAFTDTQYF
TRBJ1-5 TRBV2 - - TGTGCCAGCAGTGGTTCGGGGGGCAAGAGTCAGCCCCAGCATTTT CASSGSGGKSQPQHF
TRBJ1-5 TRBV28 - many TGTGCCAGCAGTTTGCCAGGGCCGACGAGGCAGCCCCAGCATTTT CASSLPGPTRQPQHF
TRBJ1-1 TRBV20-1 - many TGCAGTGCACAGGAATTAGACGAAGCTTTCTTT CSAQELDEAFF
TRBJ2-1 TRBV19 TRBD2 few TGTGCCAGTATTGGGGCTAGCGGGAGCTCCTACAATGAGCAGTTCTTC CASIGASGSSYNEQFF
TRBJ2-3 TRBV7-6 TRBD2 - TGTGCCAGCAGCTCCCTCGCGGGGGGGCGTGGAGATACGCAGTATTTT CASSSLAGGRGDTQYF
TRBJ1-3 TRBV28 - many TGTGCCAGCACCAAACCCCGGGGTTCTGGAAACACCATATATTTT CASTKPRGSGNTIYF
TRBJ2-3 TRBV19 - few TGTGCCAGTAGTGAGATGGGCCGCACAGATACGCAGTATTTT CASSEMGRTDTQYF
TRBJ2-5 TRBV5-1 TRBD2 few TGCGCCAGCAGCCCGGGACTAGCGGGGGCCAAAGAGACCCAGTACTTC CASSPGLAGAKETQYF
TRBJ1-4 TRBV12-3/TRBV12-4 - few TGTGCCAGCACCAGGACAAGGGGATATGAAAAACTGTTTTTT CASTRTRGYEKLFF
TRBJ2-2 TRBV29-1 TRBD2 - TGCAGCGTTGAGGGACTAGCGGGAGTAAGGCGGACCGGGGAGCTGTTTTTT CSVEGLAGVRRTGELFF
TRBJ1-1 TRBV30 - - TGTGCCTGGAGTGGAGGAGGGCGGACTGAAGCTTTCTTT CAWSGGGRTEAFF
TRBJ2-1 TRBV6-2/TRBV6-3 TRBD2 - TGTGCCAGCAGCCCAGCGGGAGACTTCTACAATGAGCAGTTCTTC CASSPAGDFYNEQFF
TRBJ2-2 TRBV20-1 - - TGCAGTGCTAGAGAAAGGGGGGCTTGGGCCGGGGAGCTGTTTTTT CSARERGAWAGELFF
TRBJ2-3 TRBV12-3/TRBV12-4 - - TGTGCCGGCAGTGAGGTATCAGATACGCAGTATTTT CAGSEVSDTQYF
TRBJ1-2 TRBV9 - - TGTGCCAGCAGCCCCACTCCGGGAGGAGAAGAAGGCTACACCTTC CASSPTPGGEEGYTF
TRBJ2-3 TRBV20-1 TRBD1 many TGCAGTGCGCTCCGGGACAGGTTCTGGACAGATACGCAGTATTTT CSALRDRFWTDTQYF
TRBJ2-5 TRBV11-3 - many TGTGCCAGCAGCTTAGACAGGCGGGAGACCCAGTACTTC CASSLDRRETQYF
TRBJ2-2 TRBV6-1 TRBD1 few TGTGCCAGCAGCTCCCGACAGGGGGCTGGGGGGGAGCTGTTTTTT CASSSRQGAGGELFF